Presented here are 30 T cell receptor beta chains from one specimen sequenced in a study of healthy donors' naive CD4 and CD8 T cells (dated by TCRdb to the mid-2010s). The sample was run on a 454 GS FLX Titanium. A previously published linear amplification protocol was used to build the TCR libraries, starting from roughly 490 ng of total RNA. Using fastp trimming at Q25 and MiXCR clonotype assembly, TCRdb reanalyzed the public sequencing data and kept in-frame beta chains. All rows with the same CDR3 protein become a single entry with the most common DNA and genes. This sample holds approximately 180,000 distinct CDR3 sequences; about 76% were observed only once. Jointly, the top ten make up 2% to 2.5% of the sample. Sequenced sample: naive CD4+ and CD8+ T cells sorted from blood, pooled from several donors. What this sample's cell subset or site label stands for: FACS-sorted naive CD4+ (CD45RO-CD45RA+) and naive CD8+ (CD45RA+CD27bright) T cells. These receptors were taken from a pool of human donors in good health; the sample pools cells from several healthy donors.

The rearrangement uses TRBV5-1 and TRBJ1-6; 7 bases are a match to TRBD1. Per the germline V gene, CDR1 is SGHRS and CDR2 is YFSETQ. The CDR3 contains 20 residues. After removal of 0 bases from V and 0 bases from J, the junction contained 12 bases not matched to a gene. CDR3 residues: CASSLEPRDSLSSYNSPLHF. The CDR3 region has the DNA TGCGCCAGCAGCTTGGAACCCCGGGACAGCCTTAGCTCCTATAATTCACCCCTCCACTTT.

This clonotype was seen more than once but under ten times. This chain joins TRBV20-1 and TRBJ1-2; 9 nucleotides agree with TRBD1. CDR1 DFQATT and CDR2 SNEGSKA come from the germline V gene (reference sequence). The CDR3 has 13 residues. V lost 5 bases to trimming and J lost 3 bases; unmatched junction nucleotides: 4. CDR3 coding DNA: TGCAGTGCTGAGCGACAGGGGGACTATGGCTACACCTTC. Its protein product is CSAERQGDYGYTF.

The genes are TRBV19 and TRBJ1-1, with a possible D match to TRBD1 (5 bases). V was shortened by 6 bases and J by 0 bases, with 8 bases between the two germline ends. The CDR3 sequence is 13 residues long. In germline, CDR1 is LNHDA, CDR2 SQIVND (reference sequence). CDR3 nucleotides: TGTGCCAGTAGAACAGGTTTGAACACTGAAGCTTTCTTT. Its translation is CASRTGLNTEAFF.

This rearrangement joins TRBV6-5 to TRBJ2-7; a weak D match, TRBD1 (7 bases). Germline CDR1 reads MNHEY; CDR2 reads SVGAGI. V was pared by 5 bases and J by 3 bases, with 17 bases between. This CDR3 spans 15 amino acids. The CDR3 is CASSVPGGQYYEQYF. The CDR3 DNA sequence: TGTGCCAGCAGTGTCCCCGGGGGACAGTACTACGAGCAGTACTTC.

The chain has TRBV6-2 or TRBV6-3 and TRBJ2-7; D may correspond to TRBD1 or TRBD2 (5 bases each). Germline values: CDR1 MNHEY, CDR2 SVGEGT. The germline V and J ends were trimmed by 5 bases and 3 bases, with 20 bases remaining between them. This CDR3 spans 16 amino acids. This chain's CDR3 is CASSAPRLGTSYEQYF. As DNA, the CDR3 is TGTGCCAGCAGTGCCCCCCGTTTGGGGACGAGCTACGAGCAGTACTTC.

The CDR3 coding sequence is TGCAGCGTTGGGACCACAGATACGCAGTATTTT. Translating it yields CSVGTTDTQYF. The chain carries TRBV29-1 and TRBJ2-3; no reliable D call. The V gene's germline CDR1 is SQVTM and CDR2 ANQGSEA. This CDR3 is 11 amino acids long. V lost 4 bases and J 2 bases, leaving 4 bases between the germline ends.

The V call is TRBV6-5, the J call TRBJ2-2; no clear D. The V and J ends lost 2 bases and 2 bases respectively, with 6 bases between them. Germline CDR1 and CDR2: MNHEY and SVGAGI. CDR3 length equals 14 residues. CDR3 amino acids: CASSYGGNTGELFF. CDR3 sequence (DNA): TGTGCCAGCAGTTACGGCGGCAACACCGGGGAGCTGTTTTTT.

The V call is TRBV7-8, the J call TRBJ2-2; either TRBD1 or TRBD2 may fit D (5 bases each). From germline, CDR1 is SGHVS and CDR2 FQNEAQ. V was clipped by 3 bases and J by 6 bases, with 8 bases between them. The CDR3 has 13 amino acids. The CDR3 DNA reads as TGTGCCAGCAGCTTGGGGGTGCCCGGGGAGCTGTTTTTT. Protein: CASSLGVPGELFF.

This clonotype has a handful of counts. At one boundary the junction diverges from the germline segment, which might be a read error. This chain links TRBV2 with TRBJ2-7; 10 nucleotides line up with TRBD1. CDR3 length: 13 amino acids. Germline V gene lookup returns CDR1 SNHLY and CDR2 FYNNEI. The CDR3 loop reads CASSVDRGNEQYF. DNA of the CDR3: TGTGCCAGTAGTGTGGACAGGGGGAACGAGCAGTACTTC.

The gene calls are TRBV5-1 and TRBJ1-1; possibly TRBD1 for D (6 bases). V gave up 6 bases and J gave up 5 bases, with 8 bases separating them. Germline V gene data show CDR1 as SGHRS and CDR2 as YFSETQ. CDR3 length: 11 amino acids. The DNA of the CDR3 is TGCGCCAGCAACCAGGGGACTGAAGCTTTCTTT. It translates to CASNQGTEAFF.

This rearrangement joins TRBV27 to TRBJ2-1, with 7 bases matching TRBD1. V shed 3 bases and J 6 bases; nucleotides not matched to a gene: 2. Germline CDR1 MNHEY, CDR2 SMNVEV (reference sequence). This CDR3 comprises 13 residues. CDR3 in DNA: TGTGCCAGCAGTTTCGGACAGGTCAATGAGCAGTTCTTC. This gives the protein CASSFGQVNEQFF.

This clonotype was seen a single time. The CDR3 reads CASSEGQAYGYTF. CDR3 coding DNA: TGTGCCAGCAGCGAAGGGCAAGCCTATGGCTACACCTTC. This chain uses TRBV7-2 with TRBJ1-2, with unresolved D. Trimming removed 5 bases at V and 4 bases at J, with 11 bases between. This CDR3 is 13 amino acids long. The germline gives CDR1 SGHTA, CDR2 FQGNSA.

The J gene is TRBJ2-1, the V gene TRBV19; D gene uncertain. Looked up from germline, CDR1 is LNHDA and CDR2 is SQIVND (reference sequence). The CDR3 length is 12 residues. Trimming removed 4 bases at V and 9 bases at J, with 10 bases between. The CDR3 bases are TGTGCCAGTAGTACCCCGGGCGGTGAGCAGTTCTTC. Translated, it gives CASSTPGGEQFF.

The CDR3 region is CASSFGTSENTGELFF. CDR3 nucleotides: TGTGCCAGCAGTTTCGGGACTAGCGAGAACACCGGGGAGCTGTTTTTT. V and J are TRBV12-3 or TRBV12-4 and TRBJ2-2; TRBD2 matches at 10 bases. V was clipped by 3 bases and J by 1 base; unmatched bases: 2. The CDR3 spans 16 residues.

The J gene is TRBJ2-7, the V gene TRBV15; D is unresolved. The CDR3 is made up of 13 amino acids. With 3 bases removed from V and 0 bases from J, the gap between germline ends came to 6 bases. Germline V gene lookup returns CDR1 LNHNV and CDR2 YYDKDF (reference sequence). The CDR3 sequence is CATSSRFSYEQYF. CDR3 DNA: TGTGCCACCAGCAGTCGGTTCTCCTACGAGCAGTACTTC.

The CDR3 loop is CATWTNTEAFF. The CDR3 DNA reads as TGTGCCACTTGGACGAACACTGAAGCTTTCTTT. The chain has TRBV19 and TRBJ1-1; D gene uncertain. V gave up 10 bases and J gave up 1 base, with 7 bases separating them. This CDR3 comprises 11 residues. The germline V gene has CDR1 LNHDA and CDR2 SQIVND (reference sequence).

CDR3 sequence: CASSLETLNSYNEQFF. DNA of the CDR3: TGTGCCAGCAGCTTAGAAACGCTGAATTCCTACAATGAGCAGTTCTTC. The gene calls are TRBV7-2 and TRBJ2-1; D gene uncertain. The CDR3 extends over 16 amino acids. From germline, CDR1 is SGHTA and CDR2 FQGNSA. Trimming cost V 1 base and J 1 base, with 11 bases left between them.

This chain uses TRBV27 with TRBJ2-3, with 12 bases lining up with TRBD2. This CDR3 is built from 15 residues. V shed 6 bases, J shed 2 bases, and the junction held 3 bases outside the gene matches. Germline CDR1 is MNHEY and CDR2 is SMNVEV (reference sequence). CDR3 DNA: TGTGCCAGCAGCAGGACTAGCGGGGTCACAGATACGCAGTATTTT. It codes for CASSRTSGVTDTQYF.

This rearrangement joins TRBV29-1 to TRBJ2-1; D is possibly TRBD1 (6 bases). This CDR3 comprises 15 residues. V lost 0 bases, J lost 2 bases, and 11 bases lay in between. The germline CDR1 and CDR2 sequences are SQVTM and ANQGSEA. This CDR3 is CSVEDRNRAYNEQFF. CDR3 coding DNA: TGCAGCGTTGAAGATAGAAACAGGGCCTACAATGAGCAGTTCTTC.

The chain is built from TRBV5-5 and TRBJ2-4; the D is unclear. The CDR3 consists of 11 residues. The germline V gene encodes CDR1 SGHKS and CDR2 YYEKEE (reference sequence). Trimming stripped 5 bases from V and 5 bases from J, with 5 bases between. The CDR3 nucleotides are TGTGCCAGCAGTAACCAAAACATTCAGTACTTC. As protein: CASSNQNIQYF. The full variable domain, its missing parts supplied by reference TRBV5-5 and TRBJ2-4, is DAGVTQSPTHLIKTRGQQVTLRCSPISGHKSVSWYQQVLGQGPQFIFQYYEKEERGRGNFPDRFSARQFPNYSSELNVNALLLGDSALYLCASSNQNIQYFGAGTRLSVL.

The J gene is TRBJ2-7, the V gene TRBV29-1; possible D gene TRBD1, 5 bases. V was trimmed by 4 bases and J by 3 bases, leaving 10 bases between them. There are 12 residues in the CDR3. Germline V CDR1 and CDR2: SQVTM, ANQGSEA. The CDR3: CSVVQGIYEQYF. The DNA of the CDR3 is TGCAGCGTTGTTCAGGGTATCTACGAGCAGTACTTC.

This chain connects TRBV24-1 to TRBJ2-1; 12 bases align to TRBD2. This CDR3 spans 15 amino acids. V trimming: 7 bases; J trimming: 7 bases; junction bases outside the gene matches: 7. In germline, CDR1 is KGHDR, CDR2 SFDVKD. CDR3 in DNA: TGTGCCACCAGCGAGACTAGCGGGGGTTTTAATGAGCAGTTCTTC. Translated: CATSETSGGFNEQFF.

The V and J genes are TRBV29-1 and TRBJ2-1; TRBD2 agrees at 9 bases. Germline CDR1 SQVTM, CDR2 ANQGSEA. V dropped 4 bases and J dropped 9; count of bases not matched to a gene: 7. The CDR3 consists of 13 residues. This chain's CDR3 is CSVGLAGSGEQFF. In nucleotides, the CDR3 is TGCAGCGTTGGTCTAGCGGGGAGTGGTGAGCAGTTCTTC.

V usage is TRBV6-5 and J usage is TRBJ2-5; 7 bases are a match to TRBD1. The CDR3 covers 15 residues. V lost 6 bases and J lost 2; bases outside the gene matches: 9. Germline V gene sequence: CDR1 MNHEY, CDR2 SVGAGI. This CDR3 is CASSLIGQVQETQYF. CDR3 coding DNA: TGTGCCAGCAGCCTAATCGGACAGGTTCAAGAGACCCAGTACTTC.

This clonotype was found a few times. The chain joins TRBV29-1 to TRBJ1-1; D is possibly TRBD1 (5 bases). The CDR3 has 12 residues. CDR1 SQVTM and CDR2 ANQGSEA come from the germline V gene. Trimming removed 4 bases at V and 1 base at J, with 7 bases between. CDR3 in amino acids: CSVGQKNTEAFF. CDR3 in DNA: TGCAGCGTTGGACAGAAGAACACTGAAGCTTTCTTT.

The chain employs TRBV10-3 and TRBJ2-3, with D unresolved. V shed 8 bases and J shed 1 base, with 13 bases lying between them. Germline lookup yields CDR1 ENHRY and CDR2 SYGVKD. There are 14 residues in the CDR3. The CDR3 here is CAIRAIGGTDTQYF. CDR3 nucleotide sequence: TGTGCCATCCGGGCCATAGGCGGCACAGATACGCAGTATTTT.

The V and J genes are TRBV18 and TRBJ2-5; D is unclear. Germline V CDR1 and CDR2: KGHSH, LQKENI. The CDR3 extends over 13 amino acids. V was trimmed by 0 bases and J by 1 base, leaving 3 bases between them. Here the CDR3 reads CASSPPTQETQYF. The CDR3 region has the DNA TGTGCCAGCTCACCACCTACCCAAGAGACCCAGTACTTC. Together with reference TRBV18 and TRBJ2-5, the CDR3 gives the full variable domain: NAGVMQNPRHLVRRRGQEARLRCSPMKGHSHVYWYRQLPEEGLKFMVYLQKENIIDESGMPKERFSAEFPKEGPSILRIQQVVRGDSAAYFCASSPPTQETQYFGPGTRLLVL.

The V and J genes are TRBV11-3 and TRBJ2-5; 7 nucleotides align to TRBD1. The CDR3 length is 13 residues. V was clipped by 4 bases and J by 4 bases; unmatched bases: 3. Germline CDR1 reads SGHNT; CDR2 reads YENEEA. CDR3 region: CASSSGTVETQYF. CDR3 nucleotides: TGTGCCAGCAGCTCTGGGACAGTAGAGACCCAGTACTTC.

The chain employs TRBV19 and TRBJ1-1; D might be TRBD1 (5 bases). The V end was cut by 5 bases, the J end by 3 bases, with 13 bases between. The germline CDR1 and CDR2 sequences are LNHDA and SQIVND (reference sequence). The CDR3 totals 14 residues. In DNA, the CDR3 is TGTGCCAGTAGTGCACGGGGGTGGGACACTGAAGCTTTCTTT. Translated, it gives CASSARGWDTEAFF.

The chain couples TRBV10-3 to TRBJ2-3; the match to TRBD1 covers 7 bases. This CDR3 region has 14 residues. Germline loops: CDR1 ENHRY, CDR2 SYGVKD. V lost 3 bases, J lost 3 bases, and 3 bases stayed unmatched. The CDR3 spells CAISEGTATDTQYF. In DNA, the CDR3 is TGTGCCATCAGTGAAGGGACAGCTACAGATACGCAGTATTTT.